This passage covers 4 T cell receptor beta chains from one sample sequenced in a study of blood T cell repertoires in COVID-19. Repertoires were generated with immunoSEQ multiplex PCR, while TCRdb's copy carries only in-frame clones and drops some. The data hold roughly 53,000 clones, with around 80% observed a single time. Specimen: peripheral blood. Receptor source: a man aged 50 to 60 with acute or convalescent COVID-19.

This sequence joins TRBV18 and TRBJ1-2; D remains ambiguous. Per the germline V gene, CDR1 is KGHSH and CDR2 is LQKENI. The CDR3 has 14 amino acids. V dropped 4 bases and J dropped 1 base, with 10 bases sitting between them. CDR3 amino acids: CASSLNTDNYGYTF. The CDR3 coding sequence is TGTGCCAGCTCACTAAACACCGATAACTATGGCTACACCTTC.

This sequence joins TRBV18 and TRBJ1-3; tentatively, D is TRBD1 (6 bases). CDR3 length: 16 residues. CDR1 and CDR2 from the germline V gene are KGHSH and LQKENI. Trimming shortened V by 2 bases and J by 4 bases, and 15 bases separated the two germline ends. The CDR3 DNA reads TGTGCCAGCTCACCAGAAACGGGGACACCCGGAAACACCATATATTTT. Amino acid sequence: CASSPETGTPGNTIYF.

This chain joins TRBV25-1 and TRBJ2-7, with 7 bases matching TRBD2. CDR3 length: 14 amino acids. Germline CDR1 and CDR2: MGHDK and SYGVNS. Trimming cost V 6 bases and J 2 bases; bases outside gene matches: 7. The CDR3 spells CASRTSPWAYEQYF. The CDR3 DNA follows: TGTGCCAGCAGGACTAGCCCATGGGCCTACGAGCAGTACTTC.

This chain joins TRBV6-5 and TRBJ1-1, with TRBD1 identical over 8 bases. There are 14 residues in the CDR3. Losses at the gene ends were 6 bases for V and 5 bases for J; bases not matched to a gene: 8. Germline CDR1 is MNHEY and CDR2 is SVGAGI. CDR3 in DNA: TGTGCCAGCAGCCGGAGGACAGGGAGGACTGAAGCTTTCTTT. Its protein product is CASSRRTGRTEAFF.